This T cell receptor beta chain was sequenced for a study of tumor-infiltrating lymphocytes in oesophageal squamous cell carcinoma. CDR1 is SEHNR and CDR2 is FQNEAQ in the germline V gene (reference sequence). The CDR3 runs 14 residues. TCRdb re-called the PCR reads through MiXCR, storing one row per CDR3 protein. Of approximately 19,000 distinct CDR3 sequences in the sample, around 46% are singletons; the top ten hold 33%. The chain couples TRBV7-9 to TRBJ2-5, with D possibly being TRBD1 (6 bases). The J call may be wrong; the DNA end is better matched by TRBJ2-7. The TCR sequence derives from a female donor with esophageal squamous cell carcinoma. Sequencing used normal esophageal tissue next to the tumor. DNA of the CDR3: TGTGCCAGCAGCTTAGGGGACATCCGATACGAGCAGTACTTC. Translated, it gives CASSLGDIRYEQYF.